This T cell receptor (beta chain) stems from a study of human T cells and chemical hapten exposure. Time point defined: pre-sensitization, week 0. Treatment in this sample: therapeutic diphenylcyclopropenone sensitization with weekly scalp DPC. In its sample, this clonotype was seen a few times. Germline V gene lookup returns CDR1 DFQATT and CDR2 SNEGSKA (reference sequence). This CDR3 is built from 14 residues. Trimming removed 5 bases at V and 0 bases at J, with 13 bases between. TCRdb reprocessed the RACE reads via MiXCR and lists one record per CDR3 protein. Seen here are approximately 370,000 distinct CDR3 sequences, 4.5% to 5.5% observed once, and the top ten hold more than 8%.

V gene TRBV20-1 combines with J gene TRBJ1-1, with D possibly matching TRBD1 (6 bases). Source: whole blood, taken in connection with sensitization to the hapten diphenylcyclopropenone (DPC). The clonotype originates from a woman younger than 30 with alopecia areata. Some clones in this sample may be carry-over from other donors' samples. The CDR3 bases are TGCAGTGCTCAACCGGGACATCTGAACACTGAAGCTTTCTTT. This gives the protein CSAQPGHLNTEAFF.